This T cell receptor beta chain derives from a study of T cell responses to AZD1222 COVID-19 vaccine. The CDR3 runs to 12 residues. The germline V and J ends were trimmed by 5 bases and 3 bases, with 10 bases remaining between them. CDR1 and CDR2 (germline): SQVTM, ANQGSEA. With respect to this clone: Its antigen is currently unknown.

The protocol was immunoSEQ multiplex PCR, while the TCRdb copy is restricted to in-frame clones and leaves out a portion. The top ten clones hold 3% to 4% of a sample with over 130,000 clones, almost 95% of them seen once. Whole-study findings and limits: Baseline testing showed seropositivity in only five or six AZD1222 recipients.

The clonotype originates from an adult who received the AZD1222 COVID-19 vaccine. This specimen consisted of peripheral blood, obtained 28 days after the second AZD1222 dose. The V call is TRBV29-1, the J call TRBJ1-1; D not resolved. CDR3 amino acids: CSVSHADTEAFF. The CDR3 DNA reads TGCAGCGTTTCCCACGCCGACACTGAAGCTTTCTTT.